This T cell receptor (beta chain) appears in the sequencing data of a study of CD8+ T cells in alopecia areata. Documented treatment: oral pan-JAK inhibitor, 5-10 mg twice daily. The CDR3 covers 17 residues. CDR1 is LGHNA, CDR2 YNFKEQ, per germline. Trimming took 4 bases from V and 1 from J; bases not matched to a gene: 10. RNA was extracted and reverse transcribed into cDNA as the sequencing template. Repertoires were generated with immunoSEQ multiplex PCR, while TCRdb's copy carries only in-frame clones and drops some. The sample lists 150,000 to 200,000 clones; roughly 60% were seen once. The chain combines TRBV4-2 with TRBJ1-2; 9 bases agree with TRBD1. This TCR came from a human donor with alopecia areata. Sequenced material: CD4+ T cells sorted from blood, taken at week 24, from a patient treated with tofacitinib. CDR3 nucleotide sequence: TGTGCCAGCAGCCCCATGGACAGGGGCCCCAATAACTATGGCTACACCTTC. Translated: CASSPMDRGPNNYGYTF.